The 26 T cell receptor beta chains given below trace back to one sample, sequenced in a study of T cells in Graves' hyperthyroidism and ophthalmopathy. From RNA transcripts, TCR beta CDR3 regions were amplified. The study used the HTBI primer set for a first-round RT-PCR of the TCR CDR3. From the multiplex PCR reads, TCRdb called clonotypes with MiXCR, one entry per CDR3 protein. In the table there are some 600,000 distinct CDR3 sequences, about 45% of which are singletons. The specimen was peripheral blood or thyroid tissue (not recorded which). The receptor source for this set is a woman between 18 and 30 years old with Graves' hyperthyroidism.

This CDR3 is CASSQPGTGELFF. Here the CDR3 DNA reads TGCGCCAGCAGCCAACCAGGTACCGGGGAGCTGTTTTTT. This chain links TRBV4-3 with TRBJ2-2; no clear D. V lost 2 bases, J lost 5 bases, and 6 bases lay in between. From germline, CDR1 is LGHNA and CDR2 YSLEER. The CDR3 runs to 13 residues.

As for this clonotype: The junction and the germline gene differ at one end; a read error may be behind it. The rearrangement links TRBV7-2 to TRBJ2-7, with TRBD1 matching over 9 bases. The V gene's germline CDR1 is SGHTA and CDR2 FQGNSA. CDR3 length: 14 residues. In DNA form, the CDR3 reads TGCGCCAGCAGCCCGGGACAGGGAATGTACGAGCAGTACTTC. It translates to CASSPGQGMYEQYF.

This chain connects TRBV9 to TRBJ1-2, with 9 bases identical to TRBD1. V shed 5 bases, J shed 0 bases, and the junction held 11 bases outside the gene matches. This CDR3 comprises 17 residues. CDR1 SGDLS and CDR2 YYNGEE come from the germline V gene. CDR3 protein: CASSHPGTGTANYGYTF. CDR3 bases: TGTGCCAGCAGTCATCCCGGGACAGGGACAGCTAACTATGGCTACACCTTC.

The sample holds a few counts of this clonotype. The chain joins TRBV7-2 to TRBJ2-7, with 8 bases identical to TRBD2. The V gene end was trimmed by 5 bases and the J gene end by 2 bases; junction bases not matched to a gene: 5. Germline-derived CDR1 and CDR2 are SGHTA and FQGNSA. The CDR3 contains 14 residues. This CDR3 reads CASSHPGLAYEQYF. CDR3 bases: TGTGCCAGCAGCCATCCGGGACTAGCCTACGAGCAGTACTTC.

This clonotype was detected only a few times. The chain couples TRBV7-9 to TRBJ2-3, with D perhaps TRBD1 or TRBD2 (5 bases each). In germline, CDR1 is SEHNR, CDR2 FQNEAQ (reference sequence). The germline V and J ends were trimmed by 0 bases and 2 bases, with 6 bases remaining between them. The CDR3 loop spans 14 amino acids. The CDR3 loop reads CASSLAGTTDTQYF. In nucleotides, the CDR3 is TGTGCCAGCAGCTTAGCGGGGACCACAGATACGCAGTATTTT.

The rearrangement joins TRBV29-1 to TRBJ1-4; D call uncertain. Germline values: CDR1 SQVTM, CDR2 ANQGSEA. The CDR3 extends over 13 amino acids. The CDR3 DNA reads as TGCAGTGTTCTTTCGGGAACTAATGAAAAACTGTTTTTT. Translated, it gives CSVLSGTNEKLFF.

This clonotype has just a few counts. The chain carries TRBV6-9 and TRBJ1-5; TRBD1 might be the D (6 bases). Germline V gene data show CDR1 as MNHGY and CDR2 as SVAAGI. V lost 2 bases to trimming and J lost 0 bases, with 14 bases between them. The CDR3 has 17 residues. The CDR3 protein is CASSYDRDIPSNQPQHF. In DNA form, the CDR3 reads TGTGCCAGCAGTTATGACCGGGACATCCCTAGCAATCAGCCCCAGCATTTT.

This clonotype has only a few counts. The chain couples TRBV7-8 to TRBJ2-7, with TRBD1 identical over 8 bases. CDR3 length: 13 amino acids. Germline V lookup: CDR1 SGHVS, CDR2 FQNEAQ. The V and J ends lost 5 bases and 6 bases, in that order; junction bases with no gene match: 6. This chain's CDR3 is CASSPLGQGEQYF. CDR3 DNA sequence: TGTGCCAGCAGCCCCCTCGGACAGGGCGAGCAGTACTTC.

The V and J genes are TRBV5-1 and TRBJ2-5; no clear D gene. This CDR3 is built from 14 residues. From germline, CDR1 is SGHRS and CDR2 YFSETQ. Trimming shortened V by 2 bases and J by 0 bases, and 8 bases separated the two germline ends. The DNA of the CDR3 is TGCGCCAGCAGCTTCCTTCAGAACCAAGAGACCCAGTACTTC. Protein product: CASSFLQNQETQYF.

The V and J genes are TRBV15 and TRBJ2-7; 14 positions match TRBD2. CDR1 is LNHNV and CDR2 is YYDKDF in the germline V gene (reference sequence). This CDR3 has 17 residues. The V and J ends lost 1 base and 6 bases, in that order; junction bases with no gene match: 8. The CDR3 sequence is CATSRVRGTSGRGEQYF. Here the CDR3 DNA reads TGTGCCACCAGCAGAGTAAGGGGGACTAGCGGGAGAGGCGAGCAGTACTTC.

This chain uses TRBV7-6 with TRBJ1-1, with 7 positions matching TRBD1. V lost 0 bases to trimming and J lost 7 bases; unmatched junction nucleotides: 8. Germline assignment: CDR1 SGHVS and CDR2 FNYEAQ. The CDR3 runs 15 residues. The CDR3 sequence: CASSLAPDRVSEAFF. CDR3 DNA sequence: TGTGCCAGCAGCTTAGCGCCCGACAGGGTGAGTGAAGCTTTCTTT.

This clonotype has a count of ten or more. V gene TRBV24-1 combines with J gene TRBJ1-2, with D perhaps matching TRBD1 (5 bases). The CDR3 covers 13 residues. V gave up 3 bases and J gave up 4 bases, with 8 bases separating them. CDR1 is KGHDR and CDR2 is SFDVKD in the germline V gene. The CDR3 spells CATSDPDSYGYTF. CDR3 sequence (DNA): TGTGCCACCAGTGATCCTGACAGCTATGGCTACACCTTC.

The J gene is TRBJ2-3, the V gene TRBV20-1; 7 bases align to TRBD2. V dropped 3 bases and J dropped 2; count of bases not matched to a gene: 8. Looked up from germline, CDR1 is DFQATT and CDR2 is SNEGSKA (reference sequence). The CDR3 covers 15 residues. The chain's CDR3 is CSASSAGVSTDTQYF. The CDR3 nucleotides read TGCAGTGCTAGTTCGGCGGGAGTCTCCACAGATACGCAGTATTTT.

The gene calls are TRBV29-1 and TRBJ1-1; TRBD1 agrees at 10 bases. The germline gives CDR1 SQVTM, CDR2 ANQGSEA. V lost 7 bases, J lost 4 bases, and 15 bases stayed unmatched. The CDR3 totals 16 residues. Here the CDR3 DNA reads TGCAGCGCAACCTCAGGGACAGGGGCCGCGGGCACTGAAGCTTTCTTT. Its translation is CSATSGTGAAGTEAFF.

The rearrangement links TRBV11-2 to TRBJ1-2; tentative D call: TRBD1 (6 bases). The V end lost 5 bases, the J end lost 8 bases, and 18 bases lay between the germline ends. CDR3 length: 14 amino acids. Germline CDR1 SGHAT, CDR2 FQNNGV. The CDR3 DNA follows: TGTGCCAGCAGCCCCCCGGGGTTTGGACAGGGCTACACCTTC. This codes for CASSPPGFGQGYTF. Looking up the rest from reference TRBV11-2 and TRBJ1-2 gives the full variable domain: EAGVAQSPRYKIIEKRQSVAFWCNPISGHATLYWYQQILGQGPKLLIQFQNNGVVDDSQLPKDRFSAERLKGVDSTLKIQPAKLEDSAVYLCASSPPGFGQGYTFGSGTRLTVV.

This clonotype has at least ten counts. The chain has TRBV24-1 and TRBJ1-2; 8 bases fit TRBD1. From germline, CDR1 is KGHDR and CDR2 SFDVKD. V trimming: 3 bases; J trimming: 4 bases; junction bases outside the gene matches: 3. The length of the CDR3 is 14 residues. The CDR3 here is CATSDPDRGYGYTF. The CDR3 DNA is TGTGCCACCAGTGATCCTGACAGGGGCTATGGCTACACCTTC.

The J gene is TRBJ2-5, the V gene TRBV7-9, with D perhaps matching TRBD2 (5 bases). CDR1 is SEHNR, CDR2 FQNEAQ, per germline (reference sequence). The CDR3 consists of 14 residues. Trimming took 5 bases from V and 3 from J, leaving 13 bases between them. CDR3 loop: CASSDGNTEETQYF. The CDR3 nucleotides are TGTGCCAGCAGCGACGGGAACACTGAAGAGACCCAGTACTTC. The full variable domain, its missing parts supplied by reference TRBV7-9 and TRBJ2-5, is DTGVSQNPRHKITKRGQNVTFRCDPISEHNRLYWYRQTLGQGPEFLTYFQNEAQLEKSRLLSDRFSAERPKGSFSTLEIQRTEQGDSAMYLCASSDGNTEETQYFGPGTRLLVL.

J is TRBJ1-2 and V is TRBV2, with D perhaps TRBD1 (5 bases). Trimming cost V 3 bases and J 8 bases, with 10 bases left between them. The germline gives CDR1 SNHLY, CDR2 FYNNEI. This CDR3 has 12 residues. The CDR3 region is CASSDFGDGYTF. CDR3 DNA: TGTGCCAGCAGTGACTTTGGGGACGGCTACACCTTC.

The chain combines TRBV10-3 with TRBJ2-5, with TRBD1 identical over 7 bases. The CDR3 is 15 amino acids. Germline CDR1 and CDR2: ENHRY and SYGVKD. With V trimmed by 2 bases and J by 9 bases, 12 bases remained unmatched. CDR3 in DNA: TGTGCCATCAGTGAGACAGGGGCCCGCAATCAGCCCCAGTACTTC. This translates into CAISETGARNQPQYF.

This clonotype appeared a few times. The rearrangement joins TRBV2 to TRBJ1-5; no clear D. CDR3 length: 15 amino acids. Trimming cost V 0 bases and J 2 bases, with 8 bases left between them. The germline V gene has CDR1 SNHLY and CDR2 FYNNEI. CDR3 in amino acids: CASSEAGGRNQPQHF. The DNA for the CDR3 is TGTGCCAGCAGTGAAGCCGGCGGGCGCAATCAGCCCCAGCATTTT.

The V call is TRBV25-1, the J call TRBJ1-6, with TRBD1 identical over 7 bases. The CDR3 consists of 15 residues. Germline V CDR1 and CDR2: MGHDK, SYGVNS. The CDR3 region is CARESRQGLHSPLHF. The CDR3, as DNA: TGTGCTAGAGAGAGTAGACAGGGTCTTCATTCACCCCTCCACTTT. The full variable domain, in which reference TRBV25-1 and TRBJ1-6 provide the parts outside the CDR3, is EADIYQTPRYLVIGTGKKITLECSQTMGHDKMYWYQQDPGMELHLIHYSYGVNSTEKGDLSSESTVSRIRTEHFPLTLESARPSHTSQYLCARESRQGLHSPLHFGNGTRLTVT.

The chain couples TRBV7-9 to TRBJ1-2; D is undetermined. Trimming took 3 bases from V and 6 from J, leaving 14 bases between them. The CDR3 sequence is 14 residues long. In germline, CDR1 is SEHNR, CDR2 FQNEAQ (reference sequence). CDR3 nucleotides: TGTGCCAGCAGCTTGGCGTGGGCAGGAGATGGCTACACCTTC. It is translated as CASSLAWAGDGYTF.

A word on this clonotype: With a much larger clone just one base away, this may be a read error. The chain uses TRBV24-1 and TRBJ2-2, with a weak D call TRBD1 (5 bases). Trimming shortened V by 2 bases and J by 5 bases, and 14 bases separated the two germline ends. The germline gives CDR1 KGHDR, CDR2 SFDVKD. CDR3 size: 16 residues. In nucleotides, the CDR3 is TGTGCCACCAGTGATTGGGGCAGTCACCCTACCGGGGAGCTGTTTTTT. Translation: CATSDWGSHPTGELFF.

This chain uses TRBV2 with TRBJ2-5, with 7 nucleotides matching TRBD1. This CDR3 has 12 residues. Germline trimming cut 7 bases from V and 4 bases from J; bases unmatched to any gene: 3. Looked up from germline, CDR1 is SNHLY and CDR2 is FYNNEI. This CDR3 is CASTGQTETQYF. The CDR3 region has the DNA TGTGCCAGCACGGGACAGACAGAGACCCAGTACTTC.

The sample holds one count of this clonotype. V gene TRBV7-9 combines with J gene TRBJ1-1; 7 nucleotides line up with TRBD1. V lost 7 bases to trimming and J lost 1 base; unmatched junction nucleotides: 3. The CDR3 is 13 residues long. Germline CDR1 and CDR2: SEHNR and FQNEAQ (reference sequence). The CDR3 loop is CASNDRANTEAFF. The DNA of the CDR3 is TGTGCCAGCAACGACAGGGCGAACACTGAAGCTTTCTTT.

As regards this clonotype: A much larger clone lies a single base off, so this may be a read error. The rearrangement uses TRBV5-4 and TRBJ2-7, with D perhaps TRBD1 or TRBD2 (6 bases each). The CDR3 extends over 15 amino acids. Deletions cut 9 bases from V and 3 bases from J, with 22 bases between. The V gene's germline CDR1 is SGHNT and CDR2 YYREEE (reference sequence). The CDR3 DNA sequence: TGTGCCACCAGTGGTGCCAGGGGACTTAGCTACGAGCAGTACTTC. Residues: CATSGARGLSYEQYF.